This T cell receptor beta chain came from a study of T cell responses to AZD1222 COVID-19 vaccine. Notes on the study in general: Most donors were white British, females outnumbered males, and clonal diversity was possibly underestimated. A rise in Spike-specific TCR breadth and depth followed two AZD1222 doses.

Method: immunoSEQ multiplex PCR; TCRdb's copy keeps in-frame clones and lacks some. The sample comprises some 150,000 clones, approximately 87% of which are singletons, and around 4.4% rests with the top ten. The CDR3 runs to 16 residues. Trimming took off 2 bases at V and 3 bases at J, with 13 bases between the two ends. The germline V gene has CDR1 LGHNT and CDR2 FRNRAP. In the case of this clone: What it binds is unknown.

Source: peripheral blood, taken 28 days after the second AZD1222 dose. The chain is built from TRBV12-5 and TRBJ2-2, with D perhaps being TRBD1 or TRBD2 (6 bases each). This TCR was sampled from an adult who received the AZD1222 COVID-19 vaccine. The DNA for the CDR3 is TGTGCTAGTGGTTTGCGGGGGCCTCAAGACACCGGGGAGCTGTTTTTT. It specifies CASGLRGPQDTGELFF.